This entry lists 16 T cell receptor beta chains sequenced from one sample in a study of cytomegalovirus exposure and HLA in healthy donors. This PCR relied on a set of 60 Vbeta primers and 13 Jbeta primers. Sequencing used immunoSEQ multiplex PCR; TCRdb keeps in-frame clones, though not all of them. The sample lists more than 25,000 clones, about three fifths occurring once. The sample was PBMCs. These receptors came from a male donor in good health and CMV-seropositive.

The rearrangement joins TRBV7-8 to TRBJ2-7; 9 bases match TRBD2. The V gene's germline CDR1 is SGHVS and CDR2 FQNEAQ. With 1 base clipped from V and 2 bases from J, the junction kept 9 bases outside the gene matches. The CDR3 is made up of 17 amino acids. CDR3 DNA: TGTGCCAGCAGCTTAGTCGATGCGGGGGGGCCTACCTACGAGCAGTACTTC. It codes for CASSLVDAGGPTYEQYF.

This clone was seen a handful of times. The chain carries TRBV4-1 and TRBJ1-5, with a tentative D call TRBD1 (6 bases). CDR1 MGHRA and CDR2 YSYEKL come from the germline V gene. This CDR3 comprises 15 residues. With 3 bases removed from V and 7 bases from J, the gap between germline ends came to 16 bases. The CDR3 spells CASSHGVRGAQPQHF. The CDR3 region has the DNA TGCGCCAGCAGCCATGGAGTCCGGGGGGCGCAGCCCCAGCATTTT.

CDR3 DNA: TGTGCCAGCAGCCTCGCAACGGGAGGGCGGAGCTCCTACGAGCAGTACTTC. Its translation: CASSLATGGRSSYEQYF. The chain recombines TRBV7-3 with TRBJ2-5, with TRBD2 matching over 8 bases. The DNA end lines up better with TRBJ2-7; the J call may be wrong. CDR3 length: 17 amino acids. The germline gives CDR1 SGHTA, CDR2 FQGTGA.

This chain connects TRBV7-3 to TRBJ2-2; D uncertain. V was pared by 1 base and J by 6 bases, with 6 bases between. The CDR3 runs 13 residues. Per germline, CDR1 SGHTA and CDR2 FQGTGA. The CDR3 protein is CASSLKGAGELFF. The DNA of the CDR3 is TGTGCCAGCAGCTTAAAAGGAGCCGGGGAGCTGTTTTTT.

The J gene is TRBJ1-5, the V gene TRBV10-2; D not certain. The CDR3 extends over 14 amino acids. Germline assignment: CDR1 WSHSY and CDR2 SAAADI. The ends were cut back, 0 bases at V and 7 bases at J, with 10 bases in the middle. In DNA form, the CDR3 reads TGCGCCAGCAGTGAGTCTGGGAGGAGGCAGCCCCAGCATTTT. Translated, it gives CASSESGRRQPQHF.

The V and J genes are TRBV6-1 and TRBJ1-5; a weak D match, TRBD1 (6 bases). The CDR3 is made up of 16 amino acids. CDR1 and CDR2 (germline): MNHNS, SASEGT. V lost 1 base and J lost 2, with 12 bases in between. CDR3 sequence: CASSEEAGVGNQPQHF. The DNA for the CDR3 is TGTGCCAGCAGTGAAGAGGCAGGGGTCGGCAATCAGCCCCAGCATTTT.

The V call is TRBV9, the J call TRBJ2-2, with a possible D match to TRBD2 (5 bases). The ends were cut back, 1 base at V and 0 bases at J, with 10 bases in the middle. Germline CDR1 and CDR2: SGDLS and YYNGEE. The CDR3 runs 16 residues. The CDR3 nucleotides read TGTGCCAGCAGCGTACGCGGGTTTTCGAACACCGGGGAGCTGTTTTTT. The encoded protein is CASSVRGFSNTGELFF.

The chain uses TRBV27 and TRBJ2-7; 7 nucleotides line up with TRBD1. Germline V lookup: CDR1 MNHEY, CDR2 SMNVEV (reference sequence). The CDR3 loop spans 13 amino acids. J gave up 7 bases and V 3 bases, and 6 bases lay outside the gene matches. The CDR3 protein is CASSFDRVGEQYF. CDR3 nucleotides: TGTGCCAGCAGTTTTGACAGGGTGGGGGAGCAGTACTTC.

On this clone itself: A junction end diverges from the germline sequence, so it may reflect a read error. This chain uses TRBV7-7 with TRBJ1-3; a weak D match, TRBD1 (6 bases). Germline CDR1 SSHAT, CDR2 FNYEAQ (reference sequence). The CDR3 is made up of 13 amino acids. CDR3 DNA sequence: TGTGCTAGCAGCGAAGACAGGGGAAACACCATATATTTT. Translation: CASSEDRGNTIYF.

The genes are TRBV5-4 and TRBJ1-1; no clear D gene. V was cut by 1 base and J by 1 base, with 8 bases left in between. CDR3 size: 14 residues. CDR1 SGHNT and CDR2 YYREEE come from the germline V gene (reference sequence). The CDR3 region is CASSLRQTNTEAFF. CDR3 bases: TGTGCCAGCAGCTTGAGACAAACGAACACTGAAGCTTTCTTT.

The chain has TRBV30 and TRBJ2-7; D is unclear. V gave up 3 bases and J gave up 3 bases, with 6 bases separating them. This CDR3 is 11 amino acids long. Germline lookup yields CDR1 GTSNPN and CDR2 SVGIG (reference sequence). Written as DNA, the CDR3 is TGTGCCTGGAGACGGAGCTACGAGCAGTACTTC. Its translation is CAWRRSYEQYF.

This clone has just one count. The chain links TRBV5-1 to TRBJ2-6; D is unresolved. Per germline, CDR1 SGHRS and CDR2 YFSETQ. CDR3 size: 13 residues. Trimming took off 3 bases at V and 4 bases at J, with 5 bases between the two ends. CDR3 DNA sequence: TGCGCCAGCAGCTCCGTAGGGGCCAACGTCCTGACTTTC. Its protein is CASSSVGANVLTF.

The gene calls are TRBV6-5 and TRBJ1-1, with D possibly matching TRBD1 (5 bases). The V end was cut by 0 bases, the J end by 3 bases, with 14 bases between. Germline V gene sequence: CDR1 MNHEY, CDR2 SVGAGI. This CDR3 comprises 16 residues. CDR3 amino acids: CASSYSGGSVDTEAFF. The CDR3 DNA sequence: TGTGCCAGCAGTTACTCGGGGGGGTCTGTAGACACTGAAGCTTTCTTT.

This sequence joins TRBV5-4 and TRBJ1-4; D unresolved. In germline, CDR1 is SGHNT, CDR2 YYREEE (reference sequence). V was trimmed by 1 base and J by 0 bases, leaving 10 bases between them. The CDR3 consists of 16 residues. CDR3 protein: CASSLRDFATNEKLFF. The CDR3 nucleotides are TGTGCCAGCAGCTTGAGAGACTTTGCAACTAATGAAAAACTGTTTTTT.

This clone has just a few counts. The chain joins TRBV7-8 to TRBJ1-5, with TRBD1 matching 8 bases. Germline values: CDR1 SGHVS, CDR2 FQNEAQ. The V segment lost 5 bases and the J segment 6 bases; nucleotides outside the gene matches: 9. CDR3 length: 15 amino acids. The CDR3 protein is CASSVTGDRAQPQHF. CDR3 bases: TGTGCCAGCAGCGTGACAGGGGATCGAGCTCAGCCCCAGCATTTT.

The sample holds one count of this clone. The V gene is TRBV5-1, the J gene TRBJ2-5; TRBD1 agrees at 12 bases. Germline CDR1 reads SGHRS; CDR2 reads YFSETQ. The CDR3 has 17 amino acids. Trimming took 0 bases from V and 0 from J; bases not matched to a gene: 3. The DNA of the CDR3 is TGCGCCAGCAGCTTGGGGGGGACAGGGGGCTACCAAGAGACCCAGTACTTC. Translating gives CASSLGGTGGYQETQYF.